This TCR beta chain is from a study of graft-versus-host responses after intestinal transplantation (dated by TCRdb to 2020 to 2023). About the investigation overall: The transplants that recipients received were multivisceral, liver-intestinal, or isolated intestinal. Every recipient was given anti-thymocyte globulin induction, followed by about 3 years of maintenance tacrolimus and steroids. Graft-versus-host and host-versus-graft alloreactive T cell clones were tracked in the graft, circulation and bone marrow after intestinal transplantation using bulk TCR-beta CDR3 sequencing. Alloreactive clones were identified by sequencing pre-transplant mixed lymphocyte reaction products and comparing these products with unstimulated pre-transplant donor and recipient T cells. The cohort enrolled 24 intestinal transplant recipients, one of whom was a retransplant, and a few patients without pretransplant specimens were excluded. Donor T cell macrochimerism was defined as a peak of at least 4% donor T cells among recipient peripheral blood mononuclear cells. Instead of going to the commercial service, samples from a few later patients were sequenced in-house on an Illumina MiSeq and processed with MiXCR.

General study outcomes and caveats: GvH clones turned up in recipient bone marrow, with some appearing earlier in ileal mucosa or blood, a pattern consistent with an intestinal mucosal origin. Early after transplant, peak levels of circulating GvH clones were associated with declines in HvG clones. The conclusions were limited by the relatively low number and heterogeneity of the intestinal transplant patients. High GvH to HvG T cell clonal ratios were observed in the allografts of patients with donor T cell macrochimerism.

Libraries were made using the immunoSEQ multiplex PCR assay. For most patients, high-throughput TCR-beta CDR3 sequencing of genomic DNA was performed by Adaptive Biotechnologies. Per the authors' processing: TCR sequencing data were retrieved from Adaptive's ImmunoSEQ software for 15 to 20 patients, whereas a few other patients were processed with MiXCR and VDJtools. CDR3 nucleotide sequences shared between donor and recipient were removed because the origin of such sequences could not be assigned. To be classed as alloreactive, a clone needed at least 2-fold expansion over unstimulated cells and a minimum CFSE-low frequency of 0.002% (template counts) or 0.001% (read counts). Mappable clones were those detected in sequenced pre-transplant spleen, lymph node, or MLR CFSE-low populations of the donor or recipient. The cumulative frequency of alloreactive clones was calculated as a percentage of all sequences, weighted by copy number. This is the immuneACCESS table as TCRdb keeps it, with only in-frame sequences that have V and J called. A part of the clones is gone; compared with another copy, unresolved V genes explain less than half, and the rest is unexplained. Clone size and the V and J calls come from that table; the DNA yielded D and trimming. The sample profile shows about 12,000 clones; roughly 83% of them were found once. The top ten constitute less than 10% of the sample.

The CDR3 runs 15 residues from the cysteine to the phenylalanine. Kept here is only the CDR3 DNA, which spans 45 bases and is read in frame from base 1. Reading the germline V gene gives CDR1 LGHNA and CDR2 YNFKEQ. The V end loses 4 bases and the J end loses 3 bases, and a stretch of 15 bases separates them. Blood samples were collected up to 4 times in the first month after transplant and then at least monthly when available. A note on this clone: This receptor's antigen is unknown. No base qualities exist here, and no much larger clone lies one base off it.

The source is a human patient who received an intestinal transplant, so some T cells may come from the graft donor. The receptor chain draws on TRBV4-2 and TRBJ1-1; a tentative D call is TRBD1 (5 bases match). The sequencing here drew on PBMCs, taken just over 300 days after intestinal transplant. The bases are TGTGCCAGCAGCCCGAGGGCAGGGCCCGACACTGAAGCTTTCTTT. Its product reads: CASSPRAGPDTEAFF.